This TCR beta chain was captured by sequencing in a study of blood T cell repertoires in COVID-19. Study processing details: Estimated nucleated cell counts came from reference gene primer amplification. Some clones are missing from TCRdb's copy, which holds only in-frame ones; the method was immunoSEQ multiplex PCR. That table supplies the V and J calls and clone size; D and trimming were determined from the DNA. The sample lists 45,000 to 55,000 clones, 88% occurring once. The sequence came from a human donor in a cohort sampled during active COVID-19. Sequencing was carried out using peripheral blood.

CDR3 nucleotides: TGTGCCAGCAGCTTGCGTCTGAATGAGCAGTTCTTC. It is translated as CASSLRLNEQFF. J is TRBJ2-1 and V is TRBV11-2; D remains ambiguous. Per germline, CDR1 SGHAT and CDR2 FQNNGV. V shed 3 bases and J shed 7 bases, with 7 bases lying between them. This CDR3 spans 12 amino acids.